The clone carrying this T cell receptor beta chain was counted a single time. Its specificity is not known. These data come from a study of T cell responses to AZD1222 COVID-19 vaccine. Overall study findings and caveats: Donors were largely white British and mainly female; clonal diversity was possibly underestimated.

Measured with immunoSEQ multiplex PCR; TCRdb has only the in-frame clones, and not every one. The sample carries 85,000 to 130,000 clones, about nine tenths recorded once. The ends lost 6 bases at V and 8 bases at J; junction bases unmatched: 12. Germline V gives CDR1 MNHEY, CDR2 SVGAGI. CDR3 length: 15 residues. The receptor's source is an adult who received the MenACWY meningococcal vaccine as a control. The sample in question was peripheral blood, obtained 28 days after the second dose of the MenACWY control vaccine. This chain links TRBV6-5 with TRBJ1-4, with TRBD1 identical over 7 bases. CDR3 sequence (DNA): TGTGCCAGCAGGAGGAGCGACAGGGTGGGGGAAAAACTGTTTTTT. Its translation: CASRRSDRVGEKLFF.